Detailed here is one T cell receptor (beta chain). This sample also contains other DNA sequences that code for the same CDR3. The data are from a study of shared clonotypes between healthy human individuals. Background on the study: Each donor's CD4 naive and CD4 memory cells filled three plates apiece, CD8 naive two, and CD8 memory one.

Sequenced by immunoSEQ multiplex PCR; TCRdb stores in-frame clones only, minus some. The profile covers nearly 750,000 clones, with over 60% appearing a single time and approximately 1.7% taken by the ten largest. Germline CDR1 is SEHNR and CDR2 is FQNEAQ (reference sequence). CDR3 length: 11 residues. Trimming pared 5 bases from V and 2 bases from J, leaving 3 bases between. The J gene is TRBJ1-1, the V gene TRBV7-9; no firm D call. The specimen was memory CD4+ T cells sorted from blood. Subset of the sample: CD45RA-negative fraction. This receptor was identified in a woman in her 30s in good health. The DNA of the CDR3 is TGTGCCAGCAGCCTTAACACTGAAGCTTTCTTT. Translated: CASSLNTEAFF. Drawing the rest from reference TRBV7-9 and TRBJ1-1, the complete variable domain is DTGVSQNPRHKITKRGQNVTFRCDPISEHNRLYWYRQTLGQGPEFLTYFQNEAQLEKSRLLSDRFSAERPKGSFSTLEIQRTEQGDSAMYLCASSLNTEAFFGQGTRLTVV.